These T cell receptor beta chains were read from a single sample in a study of T cells after somatic rescue of genetic block. Sequenced by immunoSEQ multiplex PCR; TCRdb stores in-frame clones only, minus some. In the table there are tens of thousands of clones, around 90% of which are singletons. The sequenced sample was peripheral blood mononuclear cells (PBMCs). These receptors were taken from a man in his forties. Each CDR3 is given without its conserved first and last residue. Some rows mark clone size as missing; the rest say once, few, many or name a class of expanded clone.

TRBV7-2,-,10,ASSFSKEEAF
TRBV5-6,-,13,ASSGRGRGHSPLH
TRBV19,-,12,ASSIRDRGYEQY
TRBV19,-,10,ASSRTGYEQY
TRBV4-1,-,14,ASSQEGTSSSYEQY
TRBV2,-,14,ASSEIAGGSYNEQF
TRBV2,-,11,ASREGRTDTQY
TRBV6-5,-,12,ASSYSSSAREQF
TRBV2,-,11,ASRPGLNYGYT
TRBV12-1,-,13,ASSSETEKSYEQY
TRBV5-1,-,14,ASSLGLEDFTYEQY
TRBV28,-,15,ASSLSRLATGQETQY
TRBV19,-,12,APRAGGQNTEAF
TRBV5-6,-,13,ASSLQGLITDTQY
TRBV5-4,-,12,ASSLGQENTEAF
TRBV4-3,-,14,ASSQDATSGIYEQY
TRBV4-1,-,12,ASGRLAGINEQF
TRBV7-8,-,12,ASSSAMGHYGYT
TRBV5-4,few,10,ASSSTGLEQY
TRBV2,-,13,ASSEDRSSYNEQF
TRBV6-5,-,13,ASSTDRYSNQPQH
TRBV6-1,-,10,ASNSRGETQY
TRBV6-5,once,14,ASSYRGRGRGNTIY
TRBV2,-,11,ASSGTVQETQY
TRBV7-2,-,13,ASSDSGSAYNEQF
TRBV5-5,-,10,AVRGWYNEQF
TRBV14,-,14,ASSFRKRGDFDTQY
TRBV14,few,14,ASSQDYRSLGEKLF
TRBV11-3,-,13,ASSARLGSQETQY
TRBV11-2,-,12,ASSPGAENTEAF
TRBV6-1,-,10,ASSGRGSGQY
TRBV5-8,-,12,ASSWRTKGTEAF
TRBV29-1,-,11,SVDSPGGDEQY
TRBV5-1,-,12,ASSLQDAGYEQY
TRBV28,-,13,ASRTNRGWGTEAF
TRBV5-6,-,15,ASSFSGLAGSTGELF
TRBV7-8,-,13,ASSLATGGNSPLH
TRBV7-6,-,11,ASSPASTGELF
TRBV4-1,-,13,ASSQDLTSEETQY
TRBV7-2,-,12,ASSLHRSGNTIY
TRBV4-1,-,13,ASSLSGQSVYGYT
TRBV7-3,-,14,ASSLTSGGYTGELF
TRBV7-9,-,13,ASRTSSGGSYEQY
TRBV2,once,10,ASSEEGHGYT
TRBV7-9,-,11,ASSLAEQETQY
TRBV28,-,15,ASSYSGLAGSKNIQY
TRBV11-2,-,14,ASSIQGGLAEETQY
TRBV5-8,-,8,ASTETEAF
TRBV19,-,11,ASSIGQGETQY
TRBV30,-,11,AWSQGVHNEQF
TRBV27,-,13,ASSVRGQRNYEQY
TRBV6-5,-,10,ASSPGPAEAF
TRBV5-1,-,14,ASSSLGMASAYEQY
TRBV7-9,-,16,ASSLVGAGQGSNYGYT